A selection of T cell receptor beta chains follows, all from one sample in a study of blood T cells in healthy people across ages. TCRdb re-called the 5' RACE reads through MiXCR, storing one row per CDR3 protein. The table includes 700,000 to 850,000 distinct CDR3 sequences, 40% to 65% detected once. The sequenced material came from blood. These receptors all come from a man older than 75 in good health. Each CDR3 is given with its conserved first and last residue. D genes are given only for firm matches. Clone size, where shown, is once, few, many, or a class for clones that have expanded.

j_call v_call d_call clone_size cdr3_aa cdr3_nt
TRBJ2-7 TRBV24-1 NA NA CATSDSRLGPHHEQYF TGTGCCACCAGTGATTCCCGTTTGGGACCACACCACGAGCAGTACTTC
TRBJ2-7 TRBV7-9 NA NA CASGTGLNEQYF TGTGCCAGCGGGACCGGGTTGAACGAGCAGTACTTC
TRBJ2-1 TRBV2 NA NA CASLPGGRSHNEQFF TGTGCCAGCCTTCCTGGGGGGCGCTCCCACAATGAGCAGTTCTTC
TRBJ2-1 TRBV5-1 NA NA CASSLRFRGGNEQFF TGCGCCAGCAGCTTGAGGTTCAGGGGAGGGAATGAGCAGTTCTTC
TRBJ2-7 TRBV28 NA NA CASVELRGGTYEQYF TGTGCCAGCGTGGAGCTAAGAGGCGGGACCTACGAGCAGTACTTC
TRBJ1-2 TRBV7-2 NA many CASSLGQGNYGYTF TGTGCCAGCAGTTTGGGGCAGGGGAACTATGGCTACACCTTC
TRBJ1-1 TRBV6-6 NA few CATIQGMNTEAFF TGTGCCACCATCCAGGGAATGAACACTGAAGCTTTCTTT
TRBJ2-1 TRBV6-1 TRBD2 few CASSRTSGENNEQFF TGTGCCAGCAGCCGGACTAGCGGAGAGAACAATGAGCAGTTCTTC
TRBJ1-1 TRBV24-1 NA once CATSDPTGGDTEAFF TGTGCCACCAGTGACCCCACAGGTGGGGACACTGAAGCTTTCTTT
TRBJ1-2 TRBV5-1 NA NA CASSKGPGGGYTF TGCGCCAGCAGCAAAGGCCCCGGAGGAGGCTACACCTTC
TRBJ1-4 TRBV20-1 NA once CSARRTTGRTNEKLFF TGCAGTGCTAGACGAACTACAGGGAGGACTAATGAAAAACTGTTTTTT
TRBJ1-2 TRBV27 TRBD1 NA CASGDRAYGYTF TGTGCCAGCGGGGACAGGGCCTATGGCTACACCTTC
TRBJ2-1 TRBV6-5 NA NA CASSYSPGAGEQFF TGTGCCAGCAGTTACTCGCCTGGGGCCGGCGAGCAGTTCTTC
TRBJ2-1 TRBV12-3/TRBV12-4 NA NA CASSLVQGFNEQFF TGTGCCAGCAGTTTAGTCCAGGGATTCAATGAGCAGTTCTTC
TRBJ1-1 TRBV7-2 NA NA CASGLARGQEAFF TGTGCCAGCGGCTTAGCGCGTGGACAGGAAGCTTTCTTT
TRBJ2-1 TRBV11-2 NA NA CASSLVHEQFF TGTGCCAGCAGCTTAGTCCATGAGCAGTTCTTC
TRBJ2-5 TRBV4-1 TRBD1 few CASSPIRTGGKETQYF TGCGCCAGCAGCCCGATTCGGACAGGGGGTAAAGAGACCCAGTACTTC
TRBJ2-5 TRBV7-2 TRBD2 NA CASSLGTSGRPSYNEQYF TGTGCCAGCAGCTTAGGGACTAGCGGGAGGCCGTCCTACAATGAGCAGTACTTC
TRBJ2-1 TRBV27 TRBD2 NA CASKYHGLAGGWEQFF TGTGCCAGCAAGTACCACGGACTAGCGGGAGGCTGGGAGCAGTTCTTC
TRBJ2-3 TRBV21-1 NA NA CASSGRENRYAYF TGTGCCAGCTCAGGGCGGGAGAACAGATACGCGTATTTT
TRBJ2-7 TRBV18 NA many CASSQGRINYEQYF TGTGCCAGCTCACAAGGACGGATTAACTACGAGCAGTACTTC
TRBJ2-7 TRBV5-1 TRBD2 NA CASSLGSGRGEQYF TGCGCCAGCAGCTTGGGTAGCGGGAGAGGCGAGCAGTACTTC
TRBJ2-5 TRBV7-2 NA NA CATQLGSGQIQETQYF TGTGCCACCCAACTCGGCAGCGGGCAGATCCAAGAGACCCAGTACTTC
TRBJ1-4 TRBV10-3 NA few CAISTQLEREKLFF TGTGCCATCAGTACGCAGCTTGAACGGGAAAAACTGTTTTTT
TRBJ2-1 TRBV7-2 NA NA CASSRSSSGSYNEQFF TGTGCCAGCAGCCGAAGTAGTAGCGGCTCCTACAATGAGCAGTTCTTC
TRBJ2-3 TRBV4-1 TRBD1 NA CASSLRDRDEDTQYF TGCGCCAGCAGTCTCCGGGACAGGGACGAAGATACGCAGTATTTT
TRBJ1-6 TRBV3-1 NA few CASSQDRVYNSPLHF TGTGCCAGCAGCCAAGACAGGGTATACAATTCACCCCTCCACTTT
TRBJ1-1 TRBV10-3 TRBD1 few CAISRQGSTEAFF TGTGCCATCAGCAGACAGGGGTCCACTGAAGCTTTCTTT
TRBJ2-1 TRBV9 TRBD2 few CASNPGREAQRNEQFF TGTGCCAGCAACCCGGGGCGGGAGGCCCAGAGGAATGAGCAGTTCTTC
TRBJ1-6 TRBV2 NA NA CASRKDYNSPLHF TGTGCCAGCCGTAAAGACTATAATTCACCCCTCCACTTT
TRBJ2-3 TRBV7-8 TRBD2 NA CASSWPGEPGLKAGVGTDTQYF TGTGCCAGCAGCTGGCCCGGAGAACCGGGACTCAAGGCGGGAGTAGGCACAGATACGCAGTATTTT
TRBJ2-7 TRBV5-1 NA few CASSTRPAGPYEQYF TGCGCCAGCAGCACCCGCCCCGCAGGGCCCTACGAGCAGTACTTC
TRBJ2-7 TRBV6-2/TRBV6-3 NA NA CASSYPARGAYEQYF TGTGCCAGCAGTTACCCCGCGCGGGGAGCCTACGAGCAGTACTTC
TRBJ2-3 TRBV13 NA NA CASSLAGESVATDTQYF TGTGCCAGCAGCTTAGCTGGAGAGAGCGTGGCCACAGATACGCAGTATTTT
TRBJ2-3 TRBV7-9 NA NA CASSLDGSDTQYF TGTGCCAGCAGCTTAGATGGTTCAGATACGCAGTATTTT
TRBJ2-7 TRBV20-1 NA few CSATAVVGRNEQYF TGCAGTGCTACCGCCGTAGTGGGAAGGAACGAGCAGTACTTC
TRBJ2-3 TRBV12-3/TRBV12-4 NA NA CASSGGAAEHRYAYF TGTGCCAGCAGTGGGGGCGCAGCGGAGCACAGATACGCGTATTTT
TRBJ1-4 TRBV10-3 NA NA CAINSGFEEKLFF TGTGCCATCAACTCAGGGTTCGAGGAAAAACTGTTTTTT
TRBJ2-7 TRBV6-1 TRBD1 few CASPGTGVDWFNDEQYF TGTGCCAGCCCTGGGACAGGGGTCGACTGGTTTAACGACGAGCAGTACTTC
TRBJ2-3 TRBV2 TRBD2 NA CASSDAGGSTDTQYF TGTGCCAGCAGTGATGCGGGAGGGAGCACAGATACGCAGTATTTT
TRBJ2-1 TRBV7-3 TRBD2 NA CASSRTSQRDLDNEQFF TGTGCCAGCAGCCGTACCTCCCAGCGGGATTTGGACAATGAGCAGTTCTTC
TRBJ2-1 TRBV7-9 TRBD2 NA CASSTPSGGKDEQFF TGTGCCAGCAGCACGCCTAGCGGGGGTAAGGATGAGCAGTTCTTC
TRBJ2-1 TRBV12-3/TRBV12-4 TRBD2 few CASSLVRILAGRYNEQFF TGTGCCAGCAGTTTGGTTCGGATACTAGCGGGAAGATACAATGAGCAGTTCTTC
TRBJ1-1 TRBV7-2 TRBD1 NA CASSLRQGVNTEAFF TGTGCCAGCAGCTTACGACAGGGTGTCAACACTGAAGCTTTCTTT
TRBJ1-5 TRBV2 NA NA CASSAVSGNQPQHF TGTGCCAGCAGTGCAGTTTCTGGCAATCAGCCCCAGCATTTT
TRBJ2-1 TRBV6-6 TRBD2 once CASSAGGTYNEQFF TGTGCCAGCTCGGCGGGGGGTACTTACAATGAGCAGTTCTTC
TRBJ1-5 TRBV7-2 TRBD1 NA CGSSLGVGQGKRDQPQHF TGTGGCAGCAGCTTAGGAGTCGGACAGGGTAAACGGGATCAGCCCCAGCATTTT
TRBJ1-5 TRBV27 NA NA CASSLSTGGIQPQHF TGTGCCAGCAGTTTATCGACGGGGGGCATTCAGCCCCAGCATTTT
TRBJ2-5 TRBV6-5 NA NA CASSCSATLTETQYF TGTGCCAGCAGTTGCTCAGCAACCCTAACGGAGACCCAGTACTTC
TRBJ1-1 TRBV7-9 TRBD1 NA CASSTDRASNTEAFF TGTGCCAGCAGCACAGACAGGGCCTCGAACACTGAAGCTTTCTTT
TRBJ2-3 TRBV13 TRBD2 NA CASSSEGLAGPPSTDTQYF TGTGCCAGCAGCTCAGAGGGACTAGCGGGTCCTCCTAGCACAGATACGCAGTATTTT
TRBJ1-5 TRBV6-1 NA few CASSVGRNSNQPQHF TGTGCCAGCAGTGTGGGACGGAATAGCAATCAGCCCCAGCATTTT
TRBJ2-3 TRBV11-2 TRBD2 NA CASGESGLLHRYAYF TGTGCCAGTGGAGAATCGGGACTACTCCACAGATACGCGTATTTT
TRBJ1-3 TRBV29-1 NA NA CSVETVSGNTIYF TGCAGCGTTGAGACAGTCTCTGGAAACACCATATATTTT